The 8 T cell receptor beta chains below were found in one sample sequenced in a study of blood T cell repertoires in COVID-19. The repertoire was sequenced with immunoSEQ multiplex PCR; TCRdb's copy has only in-frame clones and lacks some. The data contain approximately 300,000 clones, more than 70% of them singletons. The sample consisted of peripheral blood. The receptors come from a woman between 50 and 59 years old with acute or convalescent COVID-19.

The chain joins TRBV24-1 to TRBJ1-6, with 7 bases fitting TRBD1. The V and J ends lost 7 bases and 6 bases, in that order; junction bases with no gene match: 14. This CDR3 has 17 amino acids. Germline CDR1 reads KGHDR; CDR2 reads SFDVKD. DNA for the CDR3: TGTGCCACCAGGACAGGGTTGGATCTATACTCTAATTCACCCCTCCACTTT. This encodes CATRTGLDLYSNSPLHF.

This clone was seen once. This chain connects TRBV5-1 to TRBJ2-1; TRBD2 is a possible D gene (6 bases). The V gene lost 2 bases and the J gene lost 6 bases, with 9 bases spanning the gap. CDR3 length: 13 residues. Per the germline V gene, CDR1 is SGHRS and CDR2 is YFSETQ. The CDR3 protein is CASSLRGGNEQFF. CDR3 bases: TGCGCCAGCAGCTTAAGGGGAGGCAATGAGCAGTTCTTC.

The rearrangement links TRBV4-1 to TRBJ2-2; maybe TRBD1 (8 bases). V shed 4 bases and J shed 3 bases, with 12 bases lying between them. Germline V gene sequence: CDR1 MGHRA, CDR2 YSYEKL. CDR3 size: 15 residues. CDR3: CASSPQGGYTGELFF. CDR3 DNA: TGCGCCAGCAGCCCACAGGGGGGGTACACCGGGGAGCTGTTTTTT.

This rearrangement joins TRBV13 to TRBJ2-6, with D perhaps TRBD1 (6 bases). Germline V gene data show CDR1 as PRHDT and CDR2 as FYEKMQ (reference sequence). CDR3 length: 15 amino acids. Deletions cut 5 bases from V and 0 bases from J, with 8 bases between. CDR3 nucleotides: TGTGCCAGCAGCCACAGGGACTCTGGGGCCAACGTCCTGACTTTC. Protein product: CASSHRDSGANVLTF.

The chain has TRBV6-5 and TRBJ1-2; TRBD1 matches 8 bases. The CDR3 consists of 15 residues. Germline CDR1 and CDR2: MNHEY and SVGAGI. V was pared by 0 bases and J by 7 bases, with 7 bases of the junction left unmatched. CDR3 DNA sequence: TGTGCCAGCAGTTACTCGACTACAGGGGGAGGTGGCTACACCTTC. Its translation: CASSYSTTGGGGYTF.

Here the CDR3 DNA reads TGTGCCAGCAGCTCAAGACTAGCGGGCGAGCAGTACTTC. Protein: CASSSRLAGEQYF. J is TRBJ2-7 and V is TRBV11-2; 10 bases line up with TRBD2. The junction had 3 bases not matched to a gene; V was cut back by 4 bases and J by 6 bases. The CDR3 covers 13 residues. Germline CDR1 is SGHAT and CDR2 is FQNNGV. Full variable domain (rest looked up from reference TRBV11-2 and TRBJ2-7): EAGVAQSPRYKIIEKRQSVAFWCNPISGHATLYWYQQILGQGPKLLIQFQNNGVVDDSQLPKDRFSAERLKGVDSTLKIQPAKLEDSAVYLCASSSRLAGEQYFGPGTRLTVT.

This chain joins TRBV7-3 and TRBJ1-5; the D is unclear. The CDR3 spans 13 residues. Germline CDR1 is SGHTA and CDR2 is FQGTGA. Trimming removed 0 bases at V and 4 bases at J, with 4 bases between. CDR3 amino acids: CASSLTANQPQHF. The CDR3 DNA reads as TGTGCCAGCAGCTTAACAGCGAATCAGCCCCAGCATTTT.

There are a few counts of this clone. The gene calls are TRBV9 and TRBJ1-2; the match to TRBD1 covers 7 bases. Germline values: CDR1 SGDLS, CDR2 YYNGEE. J lost 7 bases, V lost 5 bases, and 11 bases had no gene match. This CDR3 contains 14 residues. Written as DNA, the CDR3 is TGTGCCAGCAGTGGCCCGACAGGGAGGCTTGGCTACACCTTC. It is translated as CASSGPTGRLGYTF. Based on the CDR3 plus reference TRBV9 and TRBJ1-2, the full variable domain is DSGVTQTPKHLITATGQRVTLRCSPRSGDLSVYWYQQSLDQGLQFLIQYYNGEERAKGNILERFSAQQFPDLHSELNLSSLELGDSALYFCASSGPTGRLGYTFGSGTRLTVV.